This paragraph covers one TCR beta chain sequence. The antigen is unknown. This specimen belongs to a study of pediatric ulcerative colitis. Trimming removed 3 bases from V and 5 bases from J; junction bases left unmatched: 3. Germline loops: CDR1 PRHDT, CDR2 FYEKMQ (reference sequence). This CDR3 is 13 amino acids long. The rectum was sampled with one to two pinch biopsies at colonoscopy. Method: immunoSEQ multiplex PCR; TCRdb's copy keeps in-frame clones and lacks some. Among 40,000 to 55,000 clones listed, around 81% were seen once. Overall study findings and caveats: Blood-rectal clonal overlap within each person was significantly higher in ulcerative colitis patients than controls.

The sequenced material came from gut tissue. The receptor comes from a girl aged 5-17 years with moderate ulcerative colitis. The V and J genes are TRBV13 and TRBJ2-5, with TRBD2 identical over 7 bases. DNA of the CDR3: TGTGCCAGCAGCTTGCGGGAGAGGGAGACCCAGTACTTC. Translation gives CASSLRERETQYF.